This T cell receptor beta chain is from a study of T cell changes during pregnancy in multiple sclerosis. V was clipped by 0 bases and J by 0 bases; unmatched bases: 6. The length of the CDR3 is 18 residues. Germline CDR1 SGHRS, CDR2 YFSETQ. Clones were read by immunoSEQ multiplex PCR, and TCRdb kept only the in-frame ones, dropping some. In the table there are about 33,000 clones, around 93% of which are singletons. The clonotype was recovered from a female donor in good health, enrolled as a control in a pregnancy study. The specimen comprised CD4+ T cells from peripheral blood mononuclear cells, sampled in the third trimester of pregnancy. This chain joins TRBV5-1 and TRBJ2-2; 9 bases agree with TRBD2. The CDR3 nucleotides are TGCGCCAGCAGCTTGGCCGTAGGACTAGCGACGAACACCGGGGAGCTGTTTTTT. This encodes CASSLAVGLATNTGELFF. The full variable domain, in which reference TRBV5-1 and TRBJ2-2 provide the parts outside the CDR3, is KAGVTQTPRYLIKTRGQQVTLSCSPISGHRSVSWYQQTPGQGLQFLFEYFSETQRNKGNFPGRFSGRQFSNSRSEMNVSTLELGDSALYLCASSLAVGLATNTGELFFGEGSRLTVL.